This T cell receptor beta chain was captured in a study of blood T cell repertoires in COVID-19. Overall study context: The samples span acute and convalescent COVID-19 from the United States, Italy and Spain. Sources were T cells, B-cell-depleted T cells, or PBMCs; the material itself was cDNA or gDNA.

Authors' data handling: How many nucleated cells were present was estimated from reference gene primer amplification. Libraries were prepared by immunoSEQ multiplex PCR; TCRdb keeps only in-frame clonotypes and omits some of them. The D gene and trimming were derived from the DNA, and the V and J assignments and clone size from that table. The sample gives under 150,000 clones, roughly 80% of which show up once; roughly 8.6% is in the top ten. The trim removed 2 bases at V and 3 bases at J, leaving 6 bases unmatched. CDR3 size: 16 residues. Germline V gives CDR1 SGHTA, CDR2 FQGNSA. This clone came up once.

The chain joins TRBV7-2 to TRBJ2-3, with 9 bases matching TRBD2. Sequences were obtained from peripheral blood. The receptor comes from a woman between 50 and 59 years old with active or convalescent COVID-19. The CDR3 bases are TGTGCCAGCAGCTTAAAGGGCGGACTAGCGACAGATACGCAGTATTTT. Protein product: CASSLKGGLATDTQYF.